The rows below give T cell receptor beta chains drawn from one sample of a study of human T cells and chemical hapten exposure. A single record per CDR3 protein comes from TCRdb applying MiXCR to the RACE reads. The sample carries tens of thousands of distinct CDR3 sequences, about 8.7% recorded once. What was sequenced was whole blood. These receptors all stem from a male donor in good health. Some clones in this sample may be carry-over from other donors' samples. CDR3s include the opening cysteine and the closing phenylalanine or tryptophan. The D gene is left open where the match is weak. The size of a clone is reported for some rows only, either as once, few or many, or as a class for expanded clones.

v_call,clone_size,d_call,j_call,cdr3_aa,cdr3_nt
TRBV12-5,few,TRBD1,TRBJ2-5,CASGPEETGPFEAQYF,TGTGCTAGTGGTCCTGAAGAGACAGGGCCTTTCGAGGCCCAGTACTTC
TRBV7-9,-,TRBD1,TRBJ1-5,CASGRQGSNQPQHF,TGTGCCAGCGGACGACAGGGAAGCAATCAGCCCCAGCATTTT
TRBV12-3/TRBV12-4,-,TRBD1,TRBJ1-1,CASSLKGQGATEAFF,TGTGCCAGCAGTTTAAAGGGACAGGGTGCCACTGAAGCTTTCTTT
TRBV20-1,few,TRBD1,TRBJ1-6,CSARDALLTGGDSPLHF,TGCAGTGCTAGAGATGCCCTGCTGACAGGGGGAGATTCACCCCTCCACTTT
TRBV6-6,few,-,TRBJ1-1,CASLKSGLTEAFF,TGTGCCAGCCTAAAGTCAGGGCTCACTGAAGCTTTCTTT
TRBV9,few,TRBD2,TRBJ2-1,CASRASGSYNEQFF,TGTGCCAGCCGGGCTAGCGGCTCCTACAATGAGCAGTTCTTC
TRBV3-1,-,TRBD2,TRBJ2-3,CASSQATSGRTDTQYF,TGTGCCAGCAGCCAAGCTACTAGCGGGAGGACAGATACGCAGTATTTT
TRBV3-1,few,-,TRBJ1-5,CASSQSQVPPQHF,TGTGCCAGCAGCCAATCACAGGTTCCTCCCCAGCATTTT
TRBV12-3/TRBV12-4,few,-,TRBJ2-7,CASSPFIHSYEQYF,TGTGCCAGCAGCCCCTTCATACACTCCTACGAGCAGTACTTC
TRBV7-2,few,-,TRBJ2-5,CASSLVAAGRGETQYF,TGTGCCAGCAGCTTAGTAGCGGCGGGGCGAGGAGAGACCCAGTACTTC
TRBV18,many,-,TRBJ1-1,CASSPQVNTEAFF,TGTGCCAGCTCACCACAAGTGAACACTGAAGCTTTCTTT
TRBV20-1,-,-,TRBJ2-3,CSARDKRDSTDTQYF,TGCAGTGCTAGAGATAAAAGAGATAGCACAGATACGCAGTATTTT
TRBV5-6,-,-,TRBJ1-2,CASSTLDQGFGYTF,TGTGCCAGCAGCACGTTGGACCAGGGATTCGGCTACACCTTC
TRBV7-2,many,-,TRBJ2-1,CASTNNRGAYEQFF,TGTGCCAGCACCAATAACCGGGGGGCCTATGAGCAGTTCTTC
TRBV12-3/TRBV12-4,many,-,TRBJ1-5,CASTTLGLAQHF,TGTGCCAGCACCACTCTGGGCTTAGCCCAGCATTTT
TRBV20-1,many,-,TRBJ2-3,CSASGTVSTDTQYF,TGCAGTGCGTCCGGGACGGTCAGCACAGATACGCAGTATTTT
TRBV20-1,few,TRBD1,TRBJ2-7,CSARVGTGGGDEQYF,TGCAGTGCTAGAGTTGGGACAGGGGGCGGAGACGAGCAGTACTTC
TRBV2,-,TRBD2,TRBJ2-5,CASSGLAGKETQYF,TGTGCCAGCAGTGGACTAGCGGGGAAAGAGACCCAGTACTTC
TRBV7-2,many,-,TRBJ2-3,CASSLAGSADTQYF,TGTGCCAGCAGCTTAGCAGGGTCGGCAGATACGCAGTATTTT
TRBV10-3,-,-,TRBJ2-2,CAIKQGGNTGELFF,TGTGCCATCAAGCAGGGGGGGAACACCGGGGAGCTGTTTTTT
TRBV6-2/TRBV6-3,-,-,TRBJ1-1,CASSYGAQTAEAFF,TGTGCCAGCAGTTACGGGGCGCAGACTGCAGAAGCTTTCTTT
TRBV27,-,-,TRBJ1-6,CASSFGVGNYNSPLHF,TGTGCCAGCAGCTTCGGGGTGGGAAACTATAATTCACCCCTCCACTTT
TRBV20-1,many,TRBD2,TRBJ2-5,CSASDRGREEETQYF,TGCAGTGCTAGCGACCGCGGGAGGGAAGAGGAGACCCAGTACTTC
TRBV5-4,-,TRBD1,TRBJ1-1,CASSLAEQGKAFF,TGTGCCAGCAGCTTGGCGGAACAGGGGAAAGCTTTCTTT
TRBV6-2/TRBV6-3,few,-,TRBJ2-1,CASSYNRGLDNEQFF,TGTGCCAGCAGTTATAACCGGGGGCTCGACAATGAGCAGTTCTTC
TRBV29-1,few,-,TRBJ2-5,CSVERDGETQYF,TGCAGCGTTGAAAGGGACGGGGAGACCCAGTACTTC
TRBV7-6,many,-,TRBJ2-3,CASTLGSFTDTQYF,TGTGCCAGCACCCTAGGGTCGTTCACAGATACGCAGTATTTT
TRBV12-3/TRBV12-4,many,-,TRBJ2-6,CASSLTGGGANVLTF,TGTGCCAGCAGCCTGACAGGCGGTGGGGCCAACGTCCTGACTTTC
TRBV3-1,few,-,TRBJ2-2,CASSQFSTGELFF,TGTGCCAGCAGCCAATTCAGCACCGGGGAGCTGTTTTTT
TRBV2,-,-,TRBJ1-1,CATGGGGEAFF,TGTGCCACCGGTGGGGGAGGAGAAGCTTTCTTT
TRBV11-1,few,-,TRBJ2-7,CASSLGPQGRNEQYF,TGTGCCAGCAGTTTAGGCCCCCAGGGCCGGAACGAGCAGTACTTC
TRBV20-1,many,-,TRBJ2-6,CSARVAGANVLTF,TGCAGTGCTAGAGTTGCTGGGGCCAACGTCCTGACTTTC
TRBV4-3,few,-,TRBJ2-3,CASSQEGDTDTQYF,TGCGCCAGCAGCCAAGAGGGTGACACAGATACGCAGTATTTT
TRBV5-1,few,-,TRBJ1-1,CASSLEVWESAFF,TGCGCCAGCAGCTTGGAGGTCTGGGAGAGCGCTTTCTTT
TRBV19,-,-,TRBJ1-5,CASSEFTAHSNQPQHF,TGTGCCAGCAGTGAGTTTACGGCCCATAGCAATCAGCCCCAGCATTTT
TRBV4-2,-,TRBD2,TRBJ2-6,CASSQDTSGRLSGANVLTF,TGTGCCAGCAGCCAAGATACTAGCGGGAGGTTATCTGGGGCCAACGTCCTGACTTTC
TRBV29-1,-,TRBD1,TRBJ1-4,CSVWGGQGGEKLFF,TGCAGCGTTTGGGGAGGACAGGGTGGTGAAAAACTGTTTTTT
TRBV6-1,-,-,TRBJ1-1,CASSTGSEGFF,TGTGCCAGCAGCACAGGTTCCGAAGGTTTCTTT
TRBV6-5,-,TRBD1,TRBJ1-1,CASSWGQENTEAFF,TGTGCCAGCAGTTGGGGACAGGAAAACACTGAAGCTTTCTTT
TRBV11-3,-,-,TRBJ1-4,CASSLGAGDHATNDKLFF,TGTGCCAGCAGCTTAGGGGCAGGGGACCATGCAACTAATGATAAACTGTTTTTT
TRBV6-5,many,-,TRBJ2-5,CASSSGGDTQYF,TGTGCCAGCTCATCCGGAGGGGACACCCAGTACTTC
TRBV6-6,many,TRBD1,TRBJ1-2,CASSTQGADGYTF,TGTGCCAGCAGCACACAGGGGGCGGATGGCTACACCTTC
TRBV27,-,-,TRBJ1-5,CASSSTQQGSNQPQHF,TGTGCCAGCAGTTCAACACAACAGGGAAGCAATCAGCCCCAGCATTTT
TRBV4-3,few,TRBD2,TRBJ2-7,CASSPSGGVDEQYF,TGCGCCAGCAGCCCTAGCGGGGGCGTCGACGAGCAGTACTTC
TRBV4-3,many,TRBD2,TRBJ2-1,CASSQDRGVPYNEQFF,TGCGCCAGCAGCCAAGATCGGGGGGTCCCCTACAATGAGCAGTTCTTC
TRBV5-1,-,TRBD1,TRBJ2-2,CASSDTGGAGELFF,TGCGCCAGCAGCGATACAGGGGGCGCGGGGGAGCTGTTTTTT
TRBV12-3/TRBV12-4,few,-,TRBJ2-2,CASRPAANTGELFF,TGTGCCAGCAGACCAGCCGCGAACACCGGGGAGCTGTTTTTT
TRBV20-1,many,TRBD1,TRBJ2-3,CSAVDAGTGPGDTQYF,TGCAGTGCTGTTGATGCCGGGACAGGGCCGGGTGATACGCAGTATTTT
TRBV7-2,few,-,TRBJ1-1,CASSPRGANTEAFF,TGTGCCAGCAGCCCCCGCGGGGCGAACACTGAAGCTTTCTTT
TRBV5-5,-,TRBD2,TRBJ2-7,CASSLSSGRAEQYF,TGTGCCAGCAGCTTGTCTAGCGGGAGGGCCGAGCAGTACTTC